This TCR beta chain appears in the sequencing data of a study of shared clonotypes between healthy human individuals (TCRdb year 2020). Broadly, across the study: Two women and a few men aged 18 to 49 years were included in the cohort. To estimate repertoire size and how much clonotype sharing occurs between individuals, the study deeply sequenced the blood TCR repertoires of roughly 5 healthy adults. Between about 0.9 and 10 billion PBMCs per donor were obtained by leukapheresis. To increase sequencing depth and limit assay-specific biases, TCR repertoire library preparation and sequencing were carried out by different laboratories using diverse techniques.

TCR CDR3 regions were amplified from genomic DNA by multiplex PCR using the deep immunoSEQ assay. For each cell subset, the extracted genomic DNA was distributed evenly across all wells of several immunoSEQ 96-well plates, and each plate served as one replicate. Each replicate PCR for unsorted PBMC received roughly 290 ng genomic DNA, equal to about 30,000 T cell genomes. Unsorted PBMC genomic DNA was sequenced across ten immunoSEQ deep assay plates. Purified libraries were quantified with a Qubit 3.0 fluorometer, sized on a Bioanalyzer 2100, and re-quantified with the KAPA Library Quantification kit. A separate single-read 150-cycle Illumina NextSeq 550 flow cell was used to sequence each immunoSEQ 96-well plate. The source study handled its data this way. Because only junctional sequences without quality scores were contained in the immunoSEQ output, filtering matching that applied to full-length reads could not be performed. To assign V/J genes and CDR3, sequences were annotated against IMGT germline references using PyIR, a Python wrapper for IgBLAST v1.9. Reads were filtered out if the reads had weak V/J assignments (E-value above 1e-6), no CDR3, stop codons, out-of-frame junctions, or ambiguous translated residues. V3J clonotypes were defined as sequences sharing an identical inferred V gene, J gene, and CDR3 amino acid sequence. Percentage overlap between repertoires was calculated by dividing the number of shared unique clonotypes by the size of the smaller repertoire. Repertoire richness was assessed with RTK rarefaction, the Chao1 estimator, and Recon v2.1 estimates of unobserved clonotypes. As stored in TCRdb, this immuneACCESS dataset retains in-frame rearrangements with V and J assigned. A fraction of the clones does not appear; measured against another copy, unresolved V genes explain less than half of the discrepancy, and the remainder lacks a known reason. That table furnishes V, J and clone size, whereas the DNA furnished D and trimming. The table for this sample lists roughly 490,000 clones; 70% to 80% of them were counted only once. The top ten hold 9.5% to 15% of the sample.

Donors were healthy HIV-negative adults with no recently reported acute infections or vaccinations. Every donor was a Caucasian adult residing in Nashville, Tennessee, USA. For unsorted samples, 84 million or so PBMCs were counted, and genomic DNA was extracted using the QIAamp DNA Blood Mini kit. Blood was obtained by leukapheresis, after which PBMCs were separated by Ficoll-Histopaque density gradient centrifugation and cryopreserved in liquid nitrogen vapor phase. Concerning this clone itself: Its binding antigen is unknown. There are no base qualities to consult, and no much larger clone falls within one base.

The research as a whole found: Pairwise subsampling indicated that sequencing depth was expected to affect the degree of clonotype sharing among donors. Only blood was sampled, and tissue TCR repertoires likely differ from those in blood. The genetic and exposure-history diversity represented was limited by the small number of donors.

V loses 5 bases at its end and J loses 6 bases; junction bases beyond the gene matches: 4. CDR1 and CDR2 are drawn from the germline V gene: MGHDK, SYGVNS. The CDR3 starts with the cysteine, ends with the phenylalanine, and has 14 residues. The entry retains the CDR3 DNA only, 42 bases that are in frame from base 1. Sequences were obtained from PBMCs. The chain joins TRBV25-1 to TRBJ2-2; 9 middle bases align to TRBD1. This sequence originates from a woman in her thirties or forties in good health. Some clones in this sample may be carry-over from other donors' samples. Read as DNA, the sequence is TGTGCCAGCAGTCAAACAGGGGGCCCCGGGGAGCTGTTTTTT. The translation is CASSQTGGPGELFF.